These 2 T cell receptor beta chains share one sample of origin, sequenced in a study of blood T cell repertoires in COVID-19. TCRdb keeps only in-frame clones here, not all; method: immunoSEQ multiplex PCR. The sample yields 120,000 to 150,000 clones, around nine tenths seen once. Source material: peripheral blood. The receptors here all came from a woman aged 40 to 50 with acute or convalescent COVID-19.

In its sample, this clone was seen once. The CDR3: CASSAGQGTGYGYTF. The DNA of the CDR3 is TGTGCCAGCAGCGCCGGACAGGGGACAGGCTATGGCTACACCTTC. The V gene is TRBV9, the J gene TRBJ1-2; 9 bases match TRBD1. This CDR3 comprises 15 residues. V shed 3 bases, J shed 4 bases, and the junction held 7 bases outside the gene matches. Germline CDR1 reads SGDLS; CDR2 reads YYNGEE.

This sequence joins TRBV7-2 and TRBJ2-7; D is perhaps TRBD1 (5 bases). The V gene lost 1 base and the J gene lost 2 bases, with 12 bases spanning the gap. This CDR3 spans 15 amino acids. Germline CDR1 reads SGHTA; CDR2 reads FQGNSA. CDR3 nucleotide sequence: TGTGCCAGCAGCTTAGGGGGCCTAGTCCCCTACGAGCAGTACTTC. Translated: CASSLGGLVPYEQYF. Based on the CDR3 plus reference TRBV7-2 and TRBJ2-7, the full variable domain is GAGVSQSPSNKVTEKGKDVELRCDPISGHTALYWYRQSLGQGLEFLIYFQGNSAPDKSGLPSDRFSAERTGGSVSTLTIQRTQQEDSAVYLCASSLGGLVPYEQYFGPGTRLTVT.